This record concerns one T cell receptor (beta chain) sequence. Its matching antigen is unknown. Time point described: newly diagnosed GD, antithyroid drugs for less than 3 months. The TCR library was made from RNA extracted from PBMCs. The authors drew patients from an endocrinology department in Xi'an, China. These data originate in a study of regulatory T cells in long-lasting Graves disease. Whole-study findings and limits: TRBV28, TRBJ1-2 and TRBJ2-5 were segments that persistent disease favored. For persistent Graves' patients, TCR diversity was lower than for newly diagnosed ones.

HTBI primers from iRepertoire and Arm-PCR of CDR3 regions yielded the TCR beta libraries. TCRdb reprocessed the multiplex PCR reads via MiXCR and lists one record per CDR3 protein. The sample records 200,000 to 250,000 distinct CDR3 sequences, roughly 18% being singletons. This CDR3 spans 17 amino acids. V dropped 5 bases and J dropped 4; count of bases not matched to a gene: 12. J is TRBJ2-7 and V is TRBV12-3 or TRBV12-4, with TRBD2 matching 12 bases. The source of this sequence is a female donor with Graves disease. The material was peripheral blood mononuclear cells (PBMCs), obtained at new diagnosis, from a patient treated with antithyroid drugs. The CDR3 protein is CASSPIPSGRAGYEQYF. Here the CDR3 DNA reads TGTGCCAGCAGTCCCATCCCTAGCGGGAGGGCCGGGTACGAGCAGTACTTC.